This T cell receptor (beta chain) was sequenced during a study of T-cell memory formation after mild COVID-19. A word on this clonotype: Its matching antigen is unknown.

Via MiXCR, TCRdb re-called the 5' RACE reads, giving one row per CDR3 protein. This table has a few hundred thousand distinct CDR3 sequences, roughly 21% appearing once. The V end lost 2 bases, the J end lost 6 bases, and 16 bases lay between the germline ends. CDR1 MNHEY and CDR2 SVGAGI come from the germline V gene. This CDR3 has 16 residues. Broader study findings: There was no confirmation that second-wave clones peaking on day 37 were SARS-CoV-2 specific.

This receptor was taken from an adult woman who had mild COVID-19 (a few samples of this study predate the infection). Cell type and time point are not known. Sequencing was done on a sample of PBMCs or a T cell subset sorted from them (not recorded which). The chain is built from TRBV6-5 and TRBJ2-2; D is perhaps TRBD1 or TRBD2 (6 bases each). CDR3 region: CASSYGGPRAAGELFF. The CDR3 coding sequence is TGTGCCAGCAGTTACGGGGGGCCACGAGCGGCCGGGGAGCTGTTTTTT.